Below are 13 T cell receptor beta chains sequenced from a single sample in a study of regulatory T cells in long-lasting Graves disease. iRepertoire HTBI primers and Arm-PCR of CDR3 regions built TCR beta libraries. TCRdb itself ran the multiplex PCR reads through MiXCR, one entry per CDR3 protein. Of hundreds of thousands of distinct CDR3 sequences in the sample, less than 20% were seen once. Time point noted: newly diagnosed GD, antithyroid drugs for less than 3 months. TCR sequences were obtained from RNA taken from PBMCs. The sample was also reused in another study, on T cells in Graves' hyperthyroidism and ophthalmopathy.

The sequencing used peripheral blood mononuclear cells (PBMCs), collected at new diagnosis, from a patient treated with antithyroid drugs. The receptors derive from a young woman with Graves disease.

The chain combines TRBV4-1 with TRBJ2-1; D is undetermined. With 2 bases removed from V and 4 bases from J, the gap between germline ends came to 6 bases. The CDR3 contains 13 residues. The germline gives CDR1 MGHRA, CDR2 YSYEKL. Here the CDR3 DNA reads TGCGCCAGCAGCCAATACTCTTACAATGAGCAGTTCTTC. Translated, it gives CASSQYSYNEQFF.

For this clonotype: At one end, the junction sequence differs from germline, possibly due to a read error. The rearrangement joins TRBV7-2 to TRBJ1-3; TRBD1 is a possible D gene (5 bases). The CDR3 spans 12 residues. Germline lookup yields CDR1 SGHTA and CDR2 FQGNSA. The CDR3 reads CAGRVSGNTIYF. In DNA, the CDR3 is TGTGCCGGCAGGGTCTCTGGAAACACCATATATTTT.

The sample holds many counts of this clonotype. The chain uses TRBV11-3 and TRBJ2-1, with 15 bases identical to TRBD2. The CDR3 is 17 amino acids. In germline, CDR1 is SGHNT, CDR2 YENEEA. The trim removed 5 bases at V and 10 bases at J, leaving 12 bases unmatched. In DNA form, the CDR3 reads TGTGCCAGCAGCCCCGGGACTAGCGGGAGGTCCCTGAAAGAGCAGTTCTTC. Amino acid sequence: CASSPGTSGRSLKEQFF.

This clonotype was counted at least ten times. The CDR3 loop reads CATSDLRASDTQYF. DNA for the CDR3: TGTGCCACCAGTGATCTCCGGGCATCAGATACGCAGTATTTT. The chain joins TRBV24-1 to TRBJ2-3; D is unclear. Trimming stripped 3 bases from V and 4 bases from J, with 10 bases between. Germline V gives CDR1 KGHDR, CDR2 SFDVKD. The CDR3 has 14 amino acids.

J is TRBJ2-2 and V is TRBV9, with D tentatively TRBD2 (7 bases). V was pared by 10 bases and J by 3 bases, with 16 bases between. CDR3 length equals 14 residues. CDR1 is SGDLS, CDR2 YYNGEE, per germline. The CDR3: CAPWGGHHTGELFF. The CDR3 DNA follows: TGTGCCCCCTGGGGGGGACACCACACCGGGGAGCTGTTTTTT.

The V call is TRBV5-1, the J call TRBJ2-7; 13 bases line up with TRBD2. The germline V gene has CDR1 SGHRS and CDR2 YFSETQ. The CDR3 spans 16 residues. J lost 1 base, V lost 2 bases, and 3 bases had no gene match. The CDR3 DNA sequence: TGCGCCAGCAGCTTTGGACTAGCGGGAGTTTCCTACGAGCAGTACTTC. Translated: CASSFGLAGVSYEQYF. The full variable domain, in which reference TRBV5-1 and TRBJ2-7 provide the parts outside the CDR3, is KAGVTQTPRYLIKTRGQQVTLSCSPISGHRSVSWYQQTPGQGLQFLFEYFSETQRNKGNFPGRFSGRQFSNSRSEMNVSTLELGDSALYLCASSFGLAGVSYEQYFGPGTRLTVT.

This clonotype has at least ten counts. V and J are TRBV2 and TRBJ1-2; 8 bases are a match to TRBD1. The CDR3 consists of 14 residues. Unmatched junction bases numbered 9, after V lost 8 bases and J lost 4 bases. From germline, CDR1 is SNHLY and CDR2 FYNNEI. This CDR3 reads CASFGDRKTYGYTF. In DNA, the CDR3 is TGTGCCAGCTTCGGGGACAGGAAAACCTATGGCTACACCTTC.

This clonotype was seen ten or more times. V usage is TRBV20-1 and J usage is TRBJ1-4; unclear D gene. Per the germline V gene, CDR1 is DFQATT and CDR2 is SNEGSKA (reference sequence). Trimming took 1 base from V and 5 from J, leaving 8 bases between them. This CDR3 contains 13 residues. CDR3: CSARGVKNEKLFF. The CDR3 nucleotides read TGCAGTGCTAGAGGAGTAAAAAATGAAAAACTGTTTTTT.

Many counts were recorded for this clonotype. CDR3 sequence reads: CASSSGTEPYEQYF. The CDR3 bases are TGTGCCAGCAGTTCCGGGACAGAACCCTACGAGCAGTACTTC. This rearrangement joins TRBV28 to TRBJ2-7; 7 positions match TRBD1. The germline gives CDR1 MDHEN, CDR2 SYDVKM. With 4 bases clipped from V and 2 bases from J, the junction kept 5 bases outside the gene matches. This CDR3 is built from 14 residues.

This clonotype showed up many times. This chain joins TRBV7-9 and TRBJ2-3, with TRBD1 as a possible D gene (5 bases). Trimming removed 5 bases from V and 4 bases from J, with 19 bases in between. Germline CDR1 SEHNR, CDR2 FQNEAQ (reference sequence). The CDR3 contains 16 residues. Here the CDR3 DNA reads TGTGCCAGCAGCCCCTACCAGGGCCAGACTTCAGATACGCAGTATTTT. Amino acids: CASSPYQGQTSDTQYF.

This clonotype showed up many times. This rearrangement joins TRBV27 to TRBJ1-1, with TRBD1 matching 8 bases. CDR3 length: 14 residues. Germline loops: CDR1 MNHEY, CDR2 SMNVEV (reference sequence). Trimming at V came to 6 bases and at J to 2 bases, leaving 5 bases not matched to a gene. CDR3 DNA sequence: TGTGCCAGCAGAAGGACAGGGTCTAACACTGAAGCTTTCTTT. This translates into CASRRTGSNTEAFF.

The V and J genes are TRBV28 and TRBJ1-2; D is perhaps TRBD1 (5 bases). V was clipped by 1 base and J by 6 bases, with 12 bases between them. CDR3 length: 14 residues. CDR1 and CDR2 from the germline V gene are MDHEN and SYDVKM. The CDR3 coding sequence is TGTGCCAGCAGTTTATCCTCCATGGGGGATGGCTACACCTTC. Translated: CASSLSSMGDGYTF.

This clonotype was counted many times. The CDR3 loop reads CASSKNNYQGVNQPQHF. DNA of the CDR3: TGTGCCAGCAGCAAAAACAATTACCAAGGGGTCAATCAGCCCCAGCATTTT. This chain joins TRBV11-2 and TRBJ1-5; D might be TRBD1 (5 bases). Germline V CDR1 and CDR2: SGHAT, FQNNGV. V lost 5 bases, J lost 3 bases, and 20 bases lay in between. The CDR3 is 17 residues long.